The source of this T cell receptor beta chain is a study of blood T cell repertoires in COVID-19. Looking at the study overall: Samples of COVID-19 (acute and convalescent) were obtained from the United States, Italy and Spain. T cells, B-cell-depleted T cells, or PBMCs supplied cDNA or gDNA.

The length of the CDR3 is 13 residues. V was trimmed by 6 bases and J by 4 bases, leaving 12 bases between them. CDR1 and CDR2 (germline): MDHEN, SYDVKM. This table comes from immunoSEQ multiplex PCR, and its TCRdb copy is limited to in-frame clones, with some not included. The table records 75,000 to 80,000 clones, approximately 80% of them present only once. Sequenced input: peripheral blood. This clonotype originated in a woman in her sixties with acute or convalescent COVID-19. The V and J genes are TRBV28 and TRBJ1-1; D perhaps matches TRBD1 (6 bases). The CDR3 sequence: CASSLRGPTEAFF. Here the CDR3 DNA reads TGTGCCAGCAGCCTCAGGGGTCCCACTGAAGCTTTCTTT. Full variable domain (remainder filled in from reference TRBV28 and TRBJ1-1): DVKVTQSSRYLVKRTGEKVFLECVQDMDHENMFWYRQDPGLGLRLIYFSYDVKMKEKGDIPEGYSVSREKKERFSLILESASTNQTSMYLCASSLRGPTEAFFGQGTRLTVV.